A selection of T cell receptor beta chains follows, all from one sample in a study of T-cell memory formation after mild COVID-19. TCRdb used MiXCR to reprocess the 5' RACE reads, holding one entry per CDR3 protein. Of some 46,000 distinct CDR3 sequences listed, 6.6% were seen once; the top ten hold about 0.8%. Sequencing was done on a sample of PBMCs or a T cell subset sorted from them (not recorded which). The receptors here all came from an adult who had mild COVID-19 (a few samples of this study predate the infection). Cell type and time point are not known. Both conserved end residues are part of each CDR3. D genes are given only for firm matches. Clone size appears in some rows only: once, few, many, or a class for an expanded clone.

clone size: many; D gene: NA; V gene: TRBV18; J gene: TRBJ2-2; CDR3 DNA: TGTGCCAGCTCTAGAGACACCGGGGAGCTGTTTTTT; CDR3 protein: CASSRDTGELFF
clone size: NA; D gene: TRBD1; V gene: TRBV7-6; J gene: TRBJ2-5; CDR3 DNA: TGTGCCAGCAGCTTATGGGCGACAGGGTCCGAGACCCAGTACTTC; CDR3 protein: CASSLWATGSETQYF
clone size: few; D gene: NA; V gene: TRBV6-2/TRBV6-3; J gene: TRBJ2-3; CDR3 DNA: TGTGCCAGCGGGCGGACCACAGATACGCAGTATTTT; CDR3 protein: CASGRTTDTQYF
clone size: many; D gene: TRBD2; V gene: TRBV12-3/TRBV12-4; J gene: TRBJ2-3; CDR3 DNA: TGTGCCAGCAGTCCCGGACTAGCCTCAAGCACAGATACGCAGTATTTT; CDR3 protein: CASSPGLASSTDTQYF
clone size: many; D gene: NA; V gene: TRBV7-3; J gene: TRBJ2-5; CDR3 DNA: TGTGCCAGCAGCTTCTCAGGGAAGCCCCAGTACTTC; CDR3 protein: CASSFSGKPQYF
clone size: few; D gene: NA; V gene: TRBV19; J gene: TRBJ1-6; CDR3 DNA: TGTGCCAGTAGCACCTTCAGGGACCGAAATTCACCCCTCCACTTT; CDR3 protein: CASSTFRDRNSPLHF
clone size: NA; D gene: NA; V gene: TRBV2; J gene: TRBJ2-5; CDR3 DNA: TGTGCCAGCAGTCCAGAGGGGTGGCAAGAGACCCAGTACTTC; CDR3 protein: CASSPEGWQETQYF
clone size: many; D gene: NA; V gene: TRBV6-5; J gene: TRBJ1-2; CDR3 DNA: TGTGCCAGCCGAGACAGCATCTATGGCTACACCTTC; CDR3 protein: CASRDSIYGYTF
clone size: few; D gene: TRBD1; V gene: TRBV3-1; J gene: TRBJ1-2; CDR3 DNA: TGTGCCAGCAGTCGGACAGGGGGCACCTATGGCTACACCTTC; CDR3 protein: CASSRTGGTYGYTF
clone size: many; D gene: NA; V gene: TRBV12-3/TRBV12-4; J gene: TRBJ2-1; CDR3 DNA: TGTGCCAGCACCAAGGGGGTGGGGGGAGCGCTAGCGGAGCAGTTCTTC; CDR3 protein: CASTKGVGGALAEQFF